A selection of T cell receptor beta chains follows, all from one sample in a study of T cells in localized non-small cell lung cancer. Sequencing used immunoSEQ multiplex PCR; TCRdb keeps in-frame clones, though not all of them. The sample shows some 30,000 clones, around 84% of them seen only once. Sequencing was performed on peripheral blood, taken before any cancer treatment. These receptors all come from a male donor aged 60 or older with stage III lung adenocarcinoma. Each CDR3 is given without its conserved first and last residue. Clone size is shown for a subset of rows, as once, few, many or a class of expanded clone.

>TRBJ1-1|-|TRBV6-6
ASSYPLGGGNTEAF
>TRBJ1-3|once|TRBV4-1
ASKNPSGNTIY
>TRBJ2-2|-|TRBV5-6
ASSLGRLAGNTGELF
>TRBJ2-2|-|TRBV2
ASRAHPLAGGGELF
>TRBJ2-5|once|TRBV5-5
ASSLTGAVGETQY
>TRBJ2-7|-|TRBV10-3
AISPQGETYEQY
>TRBJ1-5|few|TRBV10-2
ASSATGQGNQPQH
>TRBJ1-2|once|TRBV6-5
ASTLGQGVLYGYT
>TRBJ1-5|-|TRBV19
ASSGSAVGQPQH
>TRBJ1-1|-|TRBV2
ASSVGRGGAF
>TRBJ2-7|-|TRBV11-2
ASSASGRRYEQY
>TRBJ2-7|-|TRBV28
ASRDGRRSYEQY
>TRBJ2-7|-|TRBV18
ASSPSTGAYEQY
>TRBJ1-5|few|TRBV19
ASSRDRVRQPQH
>TRBJ2-1|-|TRBV19
ASSIDRAGGGNEQF
>TRBJ1-2|few|TRBV6-6
ASTSGAGALDGYT
>TRBJ2-7|-|TRBV7-9
ASRTAGQELLNSYEQY
>TRBJ2-5|-|TRBV7-2
ASSLGGQGRETQY
>TRBJ2-1|once|TRBV5-4
ASSGGAREEWNEQF
>TRBJ1-1|medium-sized|TRBV2
ASSETATEAF
>TRBJ1-1|-|TRBV2
ASVRDRGMNTEAF
>TRBJ2-1|-|TRBV2
ASRGQNEPPNEQF
>TRBJ2-5|-|TRBV7-8
ASSLTGLQETQY
>TRBJ1-5|once|TRBV5-6
ASSLGGVRQPQH
>TRBJ2-6|once|TRBV7-7
ATSRGIAGANVLT
>TRBJ2-3|few|TRBV7-9
ASSLVHGEPSTDTQY
>TRBJ1-6|-|TRBV9
ASSVSSQLNSPLH
>TRBJ2-5|-|TRBV6-1
ASFRTSGETQY